The 23 T cell receptor beta chains below were found in one sample sequenced in a study of shared clonotypes between healthy human individuals. Here immunoSEQ multiplex PCR was the method, and the copy in TCRdb shows in-frame clones only, minus some. The repertoire consists of 490,000 or so clones, with roughly 85% occurring once and the leading ten covering roughly 12%. Specimen: PBMCs. These receptors originate from a woman between 35 and 50 years old in good health. Some clones in this sample may be carry-over from other donors' samples.

The chain links TRBV28 to TRBJ1-2, with 11 bases lining up with TRBD1. Germline CDR1 and CDR2: MDHEN and SYDVKM. V trimming: 9 bases; J trimming: 0 bases; junction bases outside the gene matches: 6. The CDR3 spans 15 residues. This chain's CDR3 is CASRDRGNSNYGYTF. CDR3 DNA: TGTGCCAGTCGGGACAGGGGGAACTCTAACTATGGCTACACCTTC.

The J gene is TRBJ1-1, the V gene TRBV5-8, with TRBD1 identical over 9 bases. Germline trimming cut 3 bases from V and 6 bases from J; bases unmatched to any gene: 3. This CDR3 is built from 13 residues. Germline CDR1 and CDR2: SGHTS and YDEGEE. The CDR3 reads CASSWGQGPEAFF. The DNA for the CDR3 is TGTGCCAGCAGCTGGGGACAGGGTCCTGAAGCTTTCTTT.

The V gene is TRBV6-4, the J gene TRBJ1-2; D gene uncertain. V gave up 2 bases and J gave up 8 bases, with 9 bases separating them. This CDR3 region has 12 residues. CDR1 is MRHNA and CDR2 is SNTAGT in the germline V gene. CDR3 DNA: TGTGCCAGCAGTGACGGGCATGGAGGCTACACCTTC. Translation: CASSDGHGGYTF.

V is TRBV29-1 and J is TRBJ2-2; perhaps D is TRBD1 or TRBD2 (7 bases each). The CDR3 runs 14 residues. Trimming left V 2 bases short and J 6 bases short, with 13 bases between. From germline, CDR1 is SQVTM and CDR2 ANQGSEA. As DNA, the CDR3 is TGCAGCGTTGAAAGGGAGGGGGCGCCCGGGGAGCTGTTTTTT. Amino acids: CSVEREGAPGELFF.

The gene calls are TRBV27 and TRBJ2-2; 7 bases match TRBD2. This CDR3 comprises 15 residues. The ends lost 5 bases at V and 1 base at J; junction bases unmatched: 4. Germline lookup yields CDR1 MNHEY and CDR2 SMNVEV (reference sequence). This CDR3 is CASSLRTRNTGELFF. In nucleotides, the CDR3 is TGTGCCAGCAGTCTCCGGACTAGGAACACCGGGGAGCTGTTTTTT.

This chain connects TRBV2 to TRBJ2-3; D is uncertain. This CDR3 has 14 amino acids. The germline gives CDR1 SNHLY, CDR2 FYNNEI. Between the trimmed V and J ends, which lost 4 bases and 2 bases, there was a span of 10 bases. Here the CDR3 DNA reads TGTGCCAGCAGTGTCGCCCCGTTCACAGATACGCAGTATTTT. Translating gives CASSVAPFTDTQYF.

J is TRBJ2-1 and V is TRBV19, with no clear D. CDR3 length: 12 amino acids. V dropped 9 bases and J dropped 5 bases, with 11 bases sitting between them. CDR1 and CDR2 (germline): LNHDA, SQIVND (reference sequence). CDR3: CASGKKDNEQFF. The DNA for the CDR3 is TGTGCCAGCGGAAAAAAAGACAATGAGCAGTTCTTC.

This rearrangement joins TRBV30 to TRBJ2-7, with D unresolved. Trimming cost V 0 bases and J 0 bases, with 15 bases left between them. From germline, CDR1 is GTSNPN and CDR2 SVGIG (reference sequence). The CDR3 totals 16 residues. The CDR3 region has the DNA TGTGCCTGGAGTGTATTGGAGATCCCGACCTCCTACGAGCAGTACTTC. The encoded protein is CAWSVLEIPTSYEQYF.

This clone occurred a few times. The CDR3 nucleotides read TGTGCCTGGAGTAGGGACCCCAATCAGCCCCAGCATTTT. Translation: CAWSRDPNQPQHF. The chain is built from TRBV30 and TRBJ1-5, with D perhaps TRBD1 (5 bases). CDR1 and CDR2 from the germline V gene are GTSNPN and SVGIG (reference sequence). The CDR3 is 13 amino acids. Trimming took off 2 bases at V and 3 bases at J, with 8 bases between the two ends.

There are a few counts of this clone. This sequence joins TRBV5-4 and TRBJ1-3; 7 nucleotides line up with TRBD1. CDR3 size: 19 residues. CDR1 is SGHNT and CDR2 is YYREEE in the germline V gene (reference sequence). The ends lost 1 base at V and 0 bases at J; junction bases unmatched: 13. DNA for the CDR3: TGTGCCAGCAGCTTGAAGCAGGGGGTCTCCCCTCTCTCTGGAAACACCATATATTTT. Translation gives CASSLKQGVSPLSGNTIYF. Looking up the rest from reference TRBV5-4 and TRBJ1-3 gives the full variable domain: ETGVTQSPTHLIKTRGQQVTLRCSSQSGHNTVSWYQQALGQGPQFIFQYYREEENGRGNFPPRFSGLQFPNYSSELNVNALELDDSALYLCASSLKQGVSPLSGNTIYFGEGSWLTVV.

This clone was seen just once. The chain couples TRBV19 to TRBJ1-1; no clear D gene. This CDR3 has 14 residues. V gave up 4 bases and J gave up 6 bases, with 15 bases separating them. Per germline, CDR1 LNHDA and CDR2 SQIVND (reference sequence). The CDR3 nucleotides read TGTGCCAGTAGTACGGATCGTCGGCAGCCTGAAGCTTTCTTT. Its translation: CASSTDRRQPEAFF.

This sequence joins TRBV29-1 and TRBJ2-5; the match to TRBD1 covers 9 bases. The J call may be in error: the DNA end matches TRBJ2-7 better. Germline-derived CDR1 and CDR2 are SQVTM and ANQGSEA. The CDR3 covers 14 residues. The CDR3 bases are TGCAGCGTTCAACCGGGACAGGGTACCTACGAGCAGTACTTC. The encoded protein is CSVQPGQGTYEQYF.

V is TRBV9 and J is TRBJ2-1; the match to TRBD1 covers 8 bases. The CDR3 is 17 amino acids. Germline-derived CDR1 and CDR2 are SGDLS and YYNGEE. The ends lost 2 bases at V and 6 bases at J; junction bases unmatched: 13. This chain's CDR3 is CASSVAGGTGIFNEQFF. CDR3 in DNA: TGTGCCAGCAGCGTCGCTGGCGGGACAGGAATCTTCAATGAGCAGTTCTTC.

CDR3 coding DNA: TGTGCCAGCAGCTTGGTAGCGGGAGGTGTGAATGAGCAGTTCTTC. This encodes CASSLVAGGVNEQFF. This chain connects TRBV5-5 to TRBJ2-1; TRBD2 matches at 10 bases. CDR3 length: 15 residues. Germline lookup yields CDR1 SGHKS and CDR2 YYEKEE (reference sequence). Trimming cost V 0 bases and J 7 bases; bases outside gene matches: 4.

The rearrangement links TRBV5-1 to TRBJ2-2, with 9 bases that match TRBD2. Losses at the gene ends were 0 bases for V and 7 bases for J; bases not matched to a gene: 4. Germline loops: CDR1 SGHRS, CDR2 YFSETQ. The CDR3 spans 15 residues. CDR3 loop: CASSLEVAGDGELFF. The CDR3 nucleotides read TGCGCCAGCAGCTTGGAGGTAGCGGGAGACGGGGAGCTGTTTTTT.

This clone was seen a single time. Other nucleotide sequences from this sample produce the same CDR3. The chain employs TRBV7-9 and TRBJ2-5; D remains unclear. Germline CDR1 SEHNR, CDR2 FQNEAQ (reference sequence). The CDR3 has 13 residues. Trimming took 5 bases from V and 5 from J, leaving 12 bases between them. The CDR3 loop reads CASSLNLGETQYF. DNA for the CDR3: TGTGCCAGCAGCCTAAACCTGGGGGAGACCCAGTACTTC.

CDR3 amino acids: CATSRGGNYNEQFF. CDR3 DNA sequence: TGTGCCACCAGCAGAGGGGGCAATTACAATGAGCAGTTCTTC. V and J are TRBV15 and TRBJ2-1; possibly TRBD1 for D (5 bases). Germline CDR1 and CDR2: LNHNV and YYDKDF (reference sequence). V lost 1 base and J 4 bases, leaving 8 bases between the germline ends. This CDR3 has 14 residues.

This clone was detected once. The V and J genes are TRBV27 and TRBJ1-2; possible D gene TRBD1, 6 bases. Trimming cost V 6 bases and J 4 bases, with 15 bases left between them. This CDR3 is built from 14 residues. Germline CDR1 is MNHEY and CDR2 is SMNVEV (reference sequence). The CDR3 region is CASSFSGAIYGYTF. CDR3 nucleotides: TGTGCCAGCAGCTTTTCAGGGGCGATCTATGGCTACACCTTC.

There are a few counts of this clone. The chain couples TRBV28 to TRBJ1-1; 7 bases map to TRBD1. V was pared by 8 bases and J by 10 bases, with 7 bases of the junction left unmatched. There are 11 residues in the CDR3. CDR1 is MDHEN, CDR2 SYDVKM, per germline. The CDR3 DNA follows: TGTGCCAGCTCAGGGGGTTTTGCAGCTTTCTTT. Its translation: CASSGGFAAFF.

This clone was seen a few times. This sequence joins TRBV29-1 and TRBJ2-1; 14 bases align to TRBD2. This CDR3 is built from 14 residues. Germline V CDR1 and CDR2: SQVTM, ANQGSEA. The J segment lost 10 bases and the V segment lost 4 bases, leaving 6 bases of the junction unmatched. The CDR3 loop is CSVGGTSGSMEQFF. CDR3 bases: TGCAGCGTTGGTGGGACTAGCGGGAGTATGGAGCAGTTCTTC.

The rearrangement joins TRBV9 to TRBJ2-3; no definite D call. Germline values: CDR1 SGDLS, CDR2 YYNGEE. Trimming pared 0 bases from V and 2 bases from J, leaving 10 bases between. The CDR3 has 15 residues. The chain's CDR3 is CASSVVPVDTDTQYF. CDR3 sequence (DNA): TGTGCCAGCAGCGTAGTCCCGGTAGACACAGATACGCAGTATTTT.

This clone was picked up a small number of times. CDR3 amino acids: CASSPRGRRTEAFF. The CDR3 DNA reads as TGTGCCAGCAGTCCCAGGGGGCGTCGGACTGAAGCTTTCTTT. This chain joins TRBV19 and TRBJ1-1; 8 bases map to TRBD1. The CDR3 is made up of 14 amino acids. V was pared by 9 bases and J by 5 bases, with 11 bases of the junction left unmatched. Germline assignment: CDR1 LNHDA and CDR2 SQIVND (reference sequence).

This chain links TRBV7-2 with TRBJ2-7, with D maybe TRBD1 (6 bases). Germline-derived CDR1 and CDR2 are SGHTA and FQGNSA. The CDR3 has 15 residues. Trimming cost V 5 bases and J 2 bases, with 16 bases left between them. This chain's CDR3 is CASSLSRDIAYEQYF. The CDR3 nucleotides read TGTGCCAGCAGCCTATCAAGGGACATAGCCTACGAGCAGTACTTC.